Below, 12 T cell receptor beta chains from the same sample are listed, as sequenced in a study of beta chain features in type 1 diabetes. Their cognate antigens are unknown. The isolated RNA, all of it, was reverse transcribed, so expressed TCRB transcripts were what got sequenced. Assay: immunoSEQ multiplex PCR; the TCRdb copy retains only in-frame clones and omits some. The repertoire holds some 250,000 clones, with about 14% as singletons. Study findings and constraints: TCRB CDR3 length was moderately but significantly reduced in all four CD4+ subsets of Type 1 diabetes patients.

The sequenced material came from naive CD4+ T cells from blood. The receptors derive from a young man with type 1 diabetes.

In DNA form, the CDR3 reads TGCGCCAGCAGCCACACGGACACCGAAAACATTCAGTACTTC. It yields the protein CASSHTDTENIQYF. The chain combines TRBV4-1 with TRBJ2-4; possible D gene TRBD1, 5 bases. This CDR3 comprises 14 residues. From germline, CDR1 is MGHRA and CDR2 YSYEKL. With 3 bases removed from V and 5 bases from J, the gap between germline ends came to 11 bases.

The genes are TRBV10-3 and TRBJ2-1; 10 bases are a match to TRBD2. There are 16 residues in the CDR3. Germline V gene lookup returns CDR1 ENHRY and CDR2 SYGVKD. Losses at the gene ends were 2 bases for V and 4 bases for J; bases not matched to a gene: 5. This chain's CDR3 is CAISEPTSGEYNEQFF. In nucleotides, the CDR3 is TGTGCCATCAGTGAGCCCACTAGCGGGGAGTACAATGAGCAGTTCTTC.

This clone was seen a handful of times. The rearrangement joins TRBV10-3 to TRBJ2-1, with D possibly matching TRBD1 (6 bases). V was shortened by 0 bases and J by 0 bases, with 15 bases between the two germline ends. The length of the CDR3 is 18 residues. Germline V lookup: CDR1 ENHRY, CDR2 SYGVKD. CDR3 in amino acids: CAISESPGARGSYNEQFF. The CDR3 bases are TGTGCCATCAGTGAGTCCCCAGGGGCTCGTGGCTCCTACAATGAGCAGTTCTTC.

This chain uses TRBV11-2 with TRBJ2-3; D perhaps matches TRBD2 (5 bases). The germline V gene has CDR1 SGHAT and CDR2 FQNNGV. V was pared by 5 bases and J by 8 bases, with 11 bases between. The CDR3 spans 12 residues. CDR3 in DNA: TGTGCCAGCAGCCCCTCTCGGGGTACGCAGTATTTT. It yields the protein CASSPSRGTQYF.

This chain connects TRBV5-4 to TRBJ2-7; tentative D call: TRBD2 (6 bases). Germline CDR1 is SGHNT and CDR2 is YYREEE (reference sequence). The CDR3 covers 13 residues. Trimming shortened V by 8 bases and J by 6 bases, and 18 bases separated the two germline ends. Here the CDR3 reads CASHRDSQVEQYF. The CDR3 DNA follows: TGTGCCAGTCACCGGGACTCTCAGGTCGAGCAGTACTTC.

The chain carries TRBV5-4 and TRBJ2-7, with 8 bases fitting TRBD2. The trim removed 5 bases at V and 5 bases at J, leaving 9 bases unmatched. This CDR3 comprises 14 residues. From germline, CDR1 is SGHNT and CDR2 YYREEE (reference sequence). The CDR3: CASSPSGRTNEQYF. The CDR3 DNA sequence: TGTGCCAGCAGTCCGAGCGGGAGAACCAACGAGCAGTACTTC.

This clone was counted a few times. The chain couples TRBV6-6 to TRBJ2-3; possible D gene TRBD2, 5 bases. Trimming stripped 2 bases from V and 2 bases from J, with 11 bases between. The CDR3 is 15 residues long. In germline, CDR1 is MNHNY, CDR2 SVGAGI (reference sequence). The CDR3 bases are TGTGCCAGCAGTTACGGGTCTAGCCCCACAGATACGCAGTATTTT. Protein sequence: CASSYGSSPTDTQYF.

This clone was counted a few times. The V gene is TRBV12-5, the J gene TRBJ2-2; D is perhaps TRBD2 (6 bases). Trimming took off 8 bases at V and 3 bases at J, with 13 bases between the two ends. This CDR3 comprises 14 residues. In germline, CDR1 is LGHNT, CDR2 FRNRAP. The DNA of the CDR3 is TGTGCTAGTATGTACGGGGAGGACACCGGGGAGCTGTTTTTT. Translation gives CASMYGEDTGELFF. Combining the CDR3 with reference TRBV12-5 and TRBJ2-2 gives the whole variable domain DARVTQTPRHKVTEMGQEVTMRCQPILGHNTVFWYRQTMMQGLELLAYFRNRAPLDDSGMPKDRFSAEMPDATLATLKIQPSEPRDSAVYFCASMYGEDTGELFFGEGSRLTVL.

The chain has TRBV2 and TRBJ1-1; TRBD1 is a possible D gene (5 bases). The germline gives CDR1 SNHLY, CDR2 FYNNEI. This CDR3 comprises 13 residues. Trimming removed 6 bases from V and 8 bases from J, with 16 bases in between. The CDR3 sequence: CASRDFGGREAFF. For the CDR3, the DNA is TGTGCCAGCAGAGACTTCGGGGGAAGGGAAGCTTTCTTT.

This clone was picked up a small number of times. The rearrangement links TRBV29-1 to TRBJ2-5; 8 positions match TRBD2. Germline CDR1 is SQVTM and CDR2 is ANQGSEA. V lost 2 bases, J lost 10 bases, and 27 bases stayed unmatched. This CDR3 is 19 amino acids long. The CDR3 sequence is CSVELGFFAGGPASRGQYF. The CDR3 bases are TGCAGCGTTGAACTCGGTTTTTTCGCGGGAGGCCCCGCTTCCAGGGGCCAGTACTTC.

This clone occurred a few times. The chain employs TRBV15 and TRBJ2-1; tentative D call: TRBD2 (6 bases). Germline V gene sequence: CDR1 LNHNV, CDR2 YYDKDF (reference sequence). This CDR3 spans 14 amino acids. Trimming cost V 3 bases and J 7 bases, with 13 bases left between them. DNA of the CDR3: TGTGCCACCAGCAGCAAAAGGCGGGAAAATGAGCAGTTCTTC. Residues: CATSSKRRENEQFF.

The rearrangement uses TRBV6-5 and TRBJ1-2; 8 bases are shared with TRBD1. J gave up 4 bases and V 10 bases, and 8 bases lay outside the gene matches. The CDR3 extends over 13 amino acids. The V gene's germline CDR1 is MNHEY and CDR2 SVGAGI. The CDR3: CATRTGPFYGYTF. The DNA for the CDR3 is TGTGCCACCCGGACAGGGCCATTCTATGGCTACACCTTC.